The clone carrying this T cell receptor (beta chain) was detected many times. The antigen remains unidentified. Germline V gene sequence: CDR1 SEHNR, CDR2 FQNEAQ (reference sequence). CDR3 length: 13 residues. V lost 5 bases and J lost 6, with 14 bases in between. TCRdb re-derived calls from the 5' RACE reads in MiXCR, one entry per CDR3 protein. The table shows more than 150,000 distinct CDR3 sequences, with 10% to 15% occurring only once. This record comes from a study of CD8 T cells in ankylosing spondylitis. Notes on the study in general: Previously reported in reactive arthritis synovial fluid and blood were some of the motif variants. Eight highly homologous variants formed a TCR beta motif that appeared characteristic of ankylosing spondylitis blood.

This TCR derives from a female donor with ankylosing spondylitis or in good health (not recorded which). This sequence joins TRBV7-9 and TRBJ2-7; D might be TRBD1 or TRBD2, each matching 5 bases. Sequences were obtained from blood, either unsorted or a sorted T cell fraction (not recorded which). The CDR3 DNA follows: TGTGCCAGCAGCGGGACCGCAGAGACCGAGCAGTACTTC. It is translated as CASSGTAETEQYF.